The rows below give T cell receptor beta chains drawn from one sample of a study of T cells after yellow fever vaccination. Using its own MiXCR run on the 5' RACE reads, TCRdb lists one record per CDR3 protein. The sample holds around 310,000 distinct CDR3 sequences, 4% seen once. Sample: PBMCs, taken 5 days after the yellow fever booster vaccination. The receptors come from a man aged 18-30 years who received the YFV17D yellow fever vaccine. CDR3s include the opening cysteine and the closing phenylalanine or tryptophan. The D gene is left open where the match is weak. Rows may omit the clone size; those that give it use once, few, many or a size class.

>many|TRBJ2-2|TRBV7-2|-
CASSLAGRGDGGELFF
TGTGCCAGCAGCTTAGCTGGCAGGGGTGATGGCGGGGAGCTGTTTTTT
>many|TRBJ1-2|TRBV20-1|-
CSAPRDFGAGYTF
-
>many|TRBJ2-5|TRBV5-1|-
CASSSQERGGETQYF
TGCGCCAGCAGCTCCCAGGAGAGGGGCGGGGAGACCCAGTACTTC
>-|TRBJ1-4|TRBV5-1|-
CASSPRIRAGEKLFF
TGCGCCAGCAGCCCAAGGATACGGGCGGGTGAAAAACTGTTTTTT
>many|TRBJ1-5|TRBV5-1|-
CASSLYGNQPQHF
TGCGCCAGCAGCTTGTACGGAAATCAGCCCCAGCATTTT
>few|TRBJ2-7|TRBV7-2|-
CASSPHFPGVNYEQYF
TGTGCCAGCAGCCCCCACTTTCCCGGGGTTAACTACGAGCAGTACTTC
>many|TRBJ1-2|TRBV2|TRBD1
CASSRGTGNYGYTF
TGTGCCAGCAGCCGCGGGACAGGGAATTATGGCTACACCTTC
>-|TRBJ1-4|TRBV18|TRBD1
CASSPPSGTGLYEKLFF
TGTGCCAGCTCCCCCCCCTCCGGGACAGGGCTTTATGAAAAACTGTTTTTT
>many|TRBJ2-5|TRBV12-3/TRBV12-4|TRBD1
CASSPRTGQMETQYF
TGTGCCAGCAGCCCTAGGACAGGGCAAATGGAGACCCAGTACTTC
>many|TRBJ2-1|TRBV7-9|-
CATRSGERSEQFF
TGTGCCACCCGTAGCGGAGAGCGATCTGAGCAGTTCTTC
>-|TRBJ1-6|TRBV7-9|TRBD1
CASSLNRGRDSPLHF
TGTGCCAGCAGCTTAAACAGGGGACGGGATTCACCCCTCCACTTT
>few|TRBJ2-1|TRBV12-3/TRBV12-4|-
CASRPDNNEQFF
TGTGCCAGCAGGCCCGACAACAATGAGCAGTTCTTC
>many|TRBJ2-5|TRBV5-1|-
CASIADEETQYF
TGCGCCAGCATTGCCGACGAAGAGACCCAGTACTTC
>many|TRBJ1-2|TRBV29-1|-
CSVEDFANYGYTF
TGCAGCGTTGAAGATTTCGCTAACTATGGCTACACCTTC
>few|TRBJ2-1|TRBV12-3/TRBV12-4|TRBD1
CASSPPRGQGGDEQFF
TGTGCCAGCAGTCCCCCAAGGGGACAGGGTGGGGATGAGCAGTTCTTC
>few|TRBJ1-5|TRBV9|-
CASSVDGGGNQPQHF
TGTGCCAGCAGCGTAGACGGGGGAGGCAATCAGCCCCAGCATTTT
>few|TRBJ2-7|TRBV6-5|TRBD2
CASSSSGTIRYEQYF
TGTGCCAGCAGTTCTAGTGGGACTATTCGGTACGAGCAGTACTTC
>-|TRBJ1-1|TRBV6-5|-
CASSYRSQGNTEAFF
TGTGCCAGCAGCTATCGGAGTCAGGGTAACACTGAAGCTTTCTTT
>-|TRBJ2-7|TRBV7-2|-
CASSSPGGSYEQYF
TGTGCCAGCAGCTCCCCCGGGGGATCCTACGAGCAGTACTTC
>many|TRBJ2-3|TRBV20-1|TRBD1
CSARGTGYADTQYF
TGCAGTGCTAGAGGGACAGGGTACGCAGATACGCAGTATTTT
>-|TRBJ2-1|TRBV5-8|TRBD1
CASSLAWGQGVDEQFF
TGTGCCAGCAGCTTGGCCTGGGGACAGGGGGTAGATGAGCAGTTCTTC